Shown below are 13 T cell receptor beta chains from a single sample sequenced in a study of CD8 T cells in ankylosing spondylitis. TCRdb reprocessed the 5' RACE reads with MiXCR, giving one entry per CDR3 protein. Among some 240,000 distinct CDR3 sequences listed, roughly 18% were seen once. The sequencing input was blood, either unsorted or a sorted T cell fraction (not recorded which). These receptors were taken from a male donor with ankylosing spondylitis or in good health (not recorded which).

The chain recombines TRBV20-1 with TRBJ1-2; 10 nucleotides agree with TRBD1. Germline trimming cut 3 bases from V and 7 bases from J; bases unmatched to any gene: 11. Germline CDR1 is DFQATT and CDR2 is SNEGSKA (reference sequence). This CDR3 region has 15 residues. CDR3 DNA sequence: TGCAGTGCTAGCGACAAGACGACAGGGGGCCGTGGCTACACCTTC. This translates into CSASDKTTGGRGYTF.

The rearrangement joins TRBV20-1 to TRBJ2-7; 10 nucleotides agree with TRBD2. The CDR3 is 14 amino acids. The V and J ends lost 0 bases and 7 bases, in that order; junction bases with no gene match: 6. Germline CDR1 reads DFQATT; CDR2 reads SNEGSKA (reference sequence). The CDR3 protein is CSAREEAGGREQYF. CDR3 sequence (DNA): TGCAGTGCTAGAGAGGAAGCGGGAGGGAGGGAGCAGTACTTC.

There are many counts of this clonotype. The CDR3: CASSRARGATNEKLFF. In DNA form, the CDR3 reads TGTGCCAGCAGCAGGGCACGGGGAGCAACTAATGAAAAACTGTTTTTT. The J gene is TRBJ1-4, the V gene TRBV12-3 or TRBV12-4; D may be TRBD1 (5 bases). The CDR3 covers 16 residues. Trimming left V 6 bases short and J 0 bases short, with 14 bases between.

With regard to this clonotype: This may come from a read error, since a much larger clone is one base off. The rearrangement joins TRBV20-1 to TRBJ1-1; D is undetermined. Germline V CDR1 and CDR2: DFQATT, SNEGSKA (reference sequence). The CDR3 covers 11 residues. The CDR3 DNA follows: TGCAGTGCTGTTATGAACACTAAAGCTTTCTTT. It specifies CSAVMNTKAFF.

The chain joins TRBV5-1 to TRBJ2-7, with 7 positions matching TRBD2. CDR1 is SGHRS, CDR2 YFSETQ, per germline. This CDR3 has 16 amino acids. V lost 3 bases and J lost 5; bases outside the gene matches: 14. CDR3 DNA sequence: TGCGCCAGCAGCTCTTATTCCGGGACTACGGGTCACGAGCAGTACTTC. This codes for CASSSYSGTTGHEQYF. Full variable domain (outside the CDR3, taken from reference TRBV5-1 and TRBJ2-7): KAGVTQTPRYLIKTRGQQVTLSCSPISGHRSVSWYQQTPGQGLQFLFEYFSETQRNKGNFPGRFSGRQFSNSRSEMNVSTLELGDSALYLCASSSYSGTTGHEQYFGPGTRLTVT.

This clonotype was observed a few times. The rearrangement joins TRBV29-1 to TRBJ2-1; the D call may be TRBD1 or TRBD2 (5 bases each). The CDR3 sequence is 12 residues long. V was clipped by 7 bases and J by 6 bases, with 13 bases between them. Per the germline V gene, CDR1 is SQVTM and CDR2 is ANQGSEA. The CDR3 protein is CSASGTGNEQFF. The CDR3 coding sequence is TGCAGCGCCAGTGGGACCGGCAATGAGCAGTTCTTC.

This clonotype occurred a few times. J is TRBJ2-3 and V is TRBV29-1; D may correspond to TRBD1 or TRBD2 (7 bases each). The germline V gene has CDR1 SQVTM and CDR2 ANQGSEA. V dropped 0 bases and J dropped 6 bases, with 19 bases sitting between them. CDR3 length: 16 residues. This CDR3 reads CSVEDAGGDRLDTQYF. DNA for the CDR3: TGCAGCGTTGAAGACGCAGGGGGGGACCGCTTGGATACGCAGTATTTT.

The chain links TRBV20-1 to TRBJ2-1; 9 bases match TRBD2. Germline CDR1 is DFQATT and CDR2 is SNEGSKA (reference sequence). V trimming: 0 bases; J trimming: 3 bases; junction bases outside the gene matches: 6. The CDR3 contains 16 residues. CDR3 bases: TGCAGTGCTAGAGATATGGGACTAGCTGGCTACAATGAGCAGTTCTTC. Translation: CSARDMGLAGYNEQFF.

The rearrangement links TRBV6-5 to TRBJ1-4; 9 bases match TRBD1. In germline, CDR1 is MNHEY, CDR2 SVGAGI. CDR3 length equals 16 residues. V gave up 2 bases and J gave up 8 bases; unmatched junction bases: 9. CDR3 in DNA: TGTGCCAGCAGTTACATGCACAGGGGGCTGGAAGAAAAACTGTTTTTT. This gives the protein CASSYMHRGLEEKLFF.

The table lists this clonotype with a few counts. The rearrangement links TRBV4-1 to TRBJ2-7, with 8 bases identical to TRBD2. V shed 3 bases and J 3 bases; nucleotides not matched to a gene: 10. The CDR3 covers 16 residues. The germline CDR1 and CDR2 sequences are MGHRA and YSYEKL. The CDR3 bases are TGCGCCAGCAGCCAGGCCTTCGGCGGGAGGAACTACGAGCAGTACTTC. Residues: CASSQAFGGRNYEQYF.

The J gene is TRBJ1-4, the V gene TRBV6-1, with 9 bases that match TRBD1. The ends lost 6 bases at V and 0 bases at J; junction bases unmatched: 2. CDR1 and CDR2 (germline): MNHNS, SASEGT. The CDR3 spans 15 residues. The CDR3 DNA sequence: TGTGCCAGCAGACAGGGGGCCCCAACTAATGAAAAACTGTTTTTT. It is translated as CASRQGAPTNEKLFF.

The chain has TRBV6-1 and TRBJ1-2; weak D call: TRBD1 (6 bases). V gave up 4 bases and J gave up 4 bases, with 16 bases separating them. The CDR3 is 15 amino acids. Germline-derived CDR1 and CDR2 are MNHNS and SASEGT. The CDR3 nucleotides are TGTGCCAGCAGTGCGGGGAGGGGGGGAAGCTATGGCTACACCTTC. Its translation is CASSAGRGGSYGYTF.

This clonotype was seen more than once but under ten times. Here the CDR3 reads CASSQAGQDNEQFF. The DNA for the CDR3 is TGTGCCAGCAGCCAAGCGGGACAGGACAATGAGCAGTTCTTC. This chain connects TRBV3-1 to TRBJ2-1; 8 bases fit TRBD1. CDR3 length equals 14 residues. The V gene end was trimmed by 1 base and the J gene end by 5 bases; junction bases not matched to a gene: 1. Germline V gene data show CDR1 as LGHDT and CDR2 as YNNKEL (reference sequence).